This T cell receptor beta chain was recorded in a study of cytomegalovirus exposure and HLA in healthy donors. Notes on the study in general: Most sequenced TCRs were rare (though some public TCRs occurred in many donors). Among TCR beta chains, those listed as cytomegalovirus-associated numbered 164. Subsequent analysis found a tendency for first-cohort TCR clusters to co-occur within the approximately 130 validation repertoires. The classifier, whose performance was assessed in both the original and validation cohorts, reportedly diagnosed cytomegalovirus status with high specificity and sensitivity.

This CDR3 comprises 15 residues. Between the trimmed V and J ends, which lost 6 bases and 5 bases, there was a span of 18 bases. The germline CDR1 and CDR2 sequences are MDHEN and SYDVKM. This table comes from immunoSEQ multiplex PCR, and its TCRdb copy is limited to in-frame clones, with some not included. The data hold about 66,000 clones, with approximately 96% observed a single time. With respect to this clone: Its antigen remains unidentified.

The chain links TRBV28 to TRBJ2-3; D perhaps matches TRBD1 (5 bases). The specimen was PBMCs. This TCR was sampled from a man between 18 and 29 years old in good health and CMV-seronegative. The CDR3, as DNA: TGTGCCAGCAGGCCGAGACCCCGTAGGGGAGATACGCAGTATTTT. It is translated as CASRPRPRRGDTQYF.